The present T cell receptor (beta chain) was sequenced within a study of PD-1 blockade in classical Hodgkin lymphoma. General study results and limits: Complete responders' diversity at baseline resembled that of newly diagnosed patients.

The CDR3 runs 15 residues. V lost 1 base to trimming and J lost 5 bases, with 14 bases between them. From germline, CDR1 is LGHNA and CDR2 YSLEER. Following autologous stem cell transplantation, relapse occurred in every patient, and exposure to brentuximab vedotin varied. A remark on this clone: What it binds is not known.

Libraries were prepared by immunoSEQ multiplex PCR; TCRdb keeps only in-frame clonotypes and omits some of them. Of around 28,000 clones in the sample, approximately 70% were seen once. The rearrangement links TRBV4-3 to TRBJ2-5, with TRBD1 as a possible D gene (6 bases). The material sequenced was peripheral blood mononuclear cells (PBMCs), taken before the second cycle of nivolumab. The TCR originated in a human donor with classical Hodgkin lymphoma. This CDR3 reads CASSQVGGIMETQYF. CDR3 bases: TGCGCCAGCAGCCAAGTTGGGGGCATTATGGAGACCCAGTACTTC.